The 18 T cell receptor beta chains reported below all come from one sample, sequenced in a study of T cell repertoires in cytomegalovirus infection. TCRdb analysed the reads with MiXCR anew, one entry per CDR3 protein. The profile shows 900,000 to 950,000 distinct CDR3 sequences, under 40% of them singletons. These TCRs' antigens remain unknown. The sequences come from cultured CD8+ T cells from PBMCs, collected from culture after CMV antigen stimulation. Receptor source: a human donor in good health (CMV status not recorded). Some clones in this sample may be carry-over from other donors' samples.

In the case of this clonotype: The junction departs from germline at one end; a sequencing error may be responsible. CDR3 nucleotides: TGTGCCAGGAGTTGGAGGTGCTACGAGCAGTACTTC. It specifies CARSWRCYEQYF. The chain recombines TRBV6-5 with TRBJ2-7; D might be TRBD2 (5 bases). The length of the CDR3 is 12 residues. Germline V gene lookup returns CDR1 MNHEY and CDR2 SVGAGI.

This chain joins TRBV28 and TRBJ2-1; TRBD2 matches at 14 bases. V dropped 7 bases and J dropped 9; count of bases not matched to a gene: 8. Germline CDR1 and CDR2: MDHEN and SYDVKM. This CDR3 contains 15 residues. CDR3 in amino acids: CASTRLAGGQVEQFF. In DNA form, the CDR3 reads TGTGCCAGCACCAGACTAGCGGGGGGGCAGGTTGAGCAGTTCTTC.

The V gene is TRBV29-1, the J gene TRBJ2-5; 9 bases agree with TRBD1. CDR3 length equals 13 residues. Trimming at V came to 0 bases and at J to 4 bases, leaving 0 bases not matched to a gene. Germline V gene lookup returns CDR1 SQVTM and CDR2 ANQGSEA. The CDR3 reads CSVEEGQGETQYF. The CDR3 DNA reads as TGCAGCGTTGAAGAGGGACAGGGAGAGACCCAGTACTTC.

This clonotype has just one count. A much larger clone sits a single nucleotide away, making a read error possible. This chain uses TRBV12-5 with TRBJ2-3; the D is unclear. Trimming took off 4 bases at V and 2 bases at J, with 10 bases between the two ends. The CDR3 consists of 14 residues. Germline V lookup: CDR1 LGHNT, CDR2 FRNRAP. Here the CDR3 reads CASGSRHSTDTQYF. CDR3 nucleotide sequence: TGTGCTAGTGGTTCGAGACATTCCACAGATACGCAGTATTTT.

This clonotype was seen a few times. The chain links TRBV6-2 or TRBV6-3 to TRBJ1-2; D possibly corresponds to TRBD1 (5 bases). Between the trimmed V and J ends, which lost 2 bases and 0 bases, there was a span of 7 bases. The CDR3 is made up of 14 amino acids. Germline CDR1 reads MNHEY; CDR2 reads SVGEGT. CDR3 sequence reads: CASSYDRTNYGYTF. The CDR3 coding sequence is TGTGCCAGCAGTTACGACAGAACTAACTATGGCTACACCTTC.

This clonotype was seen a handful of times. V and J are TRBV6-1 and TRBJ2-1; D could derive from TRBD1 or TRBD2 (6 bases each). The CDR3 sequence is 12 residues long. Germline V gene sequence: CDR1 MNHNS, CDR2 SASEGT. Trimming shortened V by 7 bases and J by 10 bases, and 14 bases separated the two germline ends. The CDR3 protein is CASKVGGWEQFF. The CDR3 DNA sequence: TGTGCCAGCAAAGTGGGGGGCTGGGAGCAGTTCTTC.

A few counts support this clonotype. The CDR3 region is CASNQWGYMNTEAFF. The CDR3 region has the DNA TGTGCCAGCAACCAATGGGGCTACATGAACACTGAAGCTTTCTTT. The V and J genes are TRBV6-6 and TRBJ1-1; a weak D match, TRBD1 (5 bases). Germline CDR1 is MNHNY and CDR2 is SVGAGI (reference sequence). The CDR3 length is 15 residues. Trimming pared 7 bases from V and 0 bases from J, leaving 15 bases between.

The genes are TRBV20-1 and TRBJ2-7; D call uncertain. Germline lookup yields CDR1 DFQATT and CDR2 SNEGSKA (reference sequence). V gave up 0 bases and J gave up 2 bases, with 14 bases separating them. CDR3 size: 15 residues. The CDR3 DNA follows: TGCAGTGCTAGAGATCCGAGTTCAGAAACCTACGAGCAGTACTTC. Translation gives CSARDPSSETYEQYF.

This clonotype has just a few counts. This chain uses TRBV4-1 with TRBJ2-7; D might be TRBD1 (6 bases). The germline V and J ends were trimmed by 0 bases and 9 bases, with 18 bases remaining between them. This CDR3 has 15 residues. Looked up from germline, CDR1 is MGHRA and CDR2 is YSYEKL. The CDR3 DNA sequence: TGCGCCAGCAGCCAAGATCTTGTGGCAGGGGATAGGCAGTACTTC. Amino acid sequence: CASSQDLVAGDRQYF.

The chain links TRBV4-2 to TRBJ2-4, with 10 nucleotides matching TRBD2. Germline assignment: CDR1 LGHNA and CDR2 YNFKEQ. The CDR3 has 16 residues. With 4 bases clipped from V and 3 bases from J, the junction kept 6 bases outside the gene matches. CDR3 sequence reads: CASSPGSGGNKNIQYF. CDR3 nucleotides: TGTGCCAGCAGCCCAGGTAGCGGGGGGAACAAAAACATTCAGTACTTC.

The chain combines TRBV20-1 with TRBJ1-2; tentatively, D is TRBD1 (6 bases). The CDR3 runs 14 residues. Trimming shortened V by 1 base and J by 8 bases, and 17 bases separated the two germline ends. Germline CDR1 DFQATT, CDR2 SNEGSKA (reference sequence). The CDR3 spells CSARGQMGAWGYTF. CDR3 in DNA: TGCAGTGCTAGAGGCCAGATGGGGGCCTGGGGCTACACCTTC.

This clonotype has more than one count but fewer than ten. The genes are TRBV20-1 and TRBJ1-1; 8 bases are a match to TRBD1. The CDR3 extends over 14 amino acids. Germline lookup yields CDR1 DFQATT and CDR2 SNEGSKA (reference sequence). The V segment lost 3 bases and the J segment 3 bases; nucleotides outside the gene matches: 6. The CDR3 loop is CSASWAGGHTEAFF. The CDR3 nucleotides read TGCAGTGCTAGTTGGGCAGGGGGCCACACTGAAGCTTTCTTT.

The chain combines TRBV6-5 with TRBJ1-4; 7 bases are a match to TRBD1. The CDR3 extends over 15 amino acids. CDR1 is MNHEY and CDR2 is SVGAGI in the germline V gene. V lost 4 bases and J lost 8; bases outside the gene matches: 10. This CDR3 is CASSSETGIIEKLFF. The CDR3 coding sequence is TGTGCCAGCAGTTCCGAGACAGGGATCATAGAAAAACTGTTTTTT.

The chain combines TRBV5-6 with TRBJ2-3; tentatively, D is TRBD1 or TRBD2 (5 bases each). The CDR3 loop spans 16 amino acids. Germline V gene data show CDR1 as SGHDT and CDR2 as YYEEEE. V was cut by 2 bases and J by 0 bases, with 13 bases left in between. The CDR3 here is CASSLRGRTSTDTQYF. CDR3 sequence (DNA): TGTGCCAGCAGCTTACGGGGACGGACTAGCACAGATACGCAGTATTTT.

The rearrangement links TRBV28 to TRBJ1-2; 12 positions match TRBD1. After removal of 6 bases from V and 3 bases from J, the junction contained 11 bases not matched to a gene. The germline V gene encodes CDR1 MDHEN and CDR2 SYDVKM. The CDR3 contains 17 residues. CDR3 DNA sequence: TGTGCCAGCAGCGGGGACAGGGGGCCCACTTTTTACTATGGCTACACCTTC. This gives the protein CASSGDRGPTFYYGYTF.

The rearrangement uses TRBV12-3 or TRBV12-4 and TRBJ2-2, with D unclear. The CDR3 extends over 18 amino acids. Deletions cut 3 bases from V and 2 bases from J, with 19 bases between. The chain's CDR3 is CASSFIVSGGSNTGELFF. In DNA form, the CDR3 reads TGTGCCAGCAGTTTTATTGTATCGGGCGGCTCAAACACCGGGGAGCTGTTTTTT.

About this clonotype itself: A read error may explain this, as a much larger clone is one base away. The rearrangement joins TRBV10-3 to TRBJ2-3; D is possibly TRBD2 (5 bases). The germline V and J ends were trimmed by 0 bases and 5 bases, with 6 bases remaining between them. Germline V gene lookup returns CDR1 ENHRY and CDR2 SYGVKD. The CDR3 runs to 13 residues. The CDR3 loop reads CAISESRGDTQYF. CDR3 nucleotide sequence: TGTGCCATCAGTGAGTCACGGGGAGATACGCAGTATTTT.

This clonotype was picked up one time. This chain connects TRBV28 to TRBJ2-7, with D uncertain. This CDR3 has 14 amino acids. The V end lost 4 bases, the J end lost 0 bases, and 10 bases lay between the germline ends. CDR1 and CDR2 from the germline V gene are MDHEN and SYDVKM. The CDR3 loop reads CASSSYMSSYEQYV. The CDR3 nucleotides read TGTGCCAGCAGTTCCTACATGAGCTCCTACGAGCAGTACGTC.